A single T cell receptor beta chain is shown here with its context. As yet, its antigen is unknown. Germline V gene sequence: CDR1 SNHLY, CDR2 FYNNEI. V was trimmed by 8 bases and J by 0 bases, leaving 11 bases between them. This CDR3 comprises 14 residues. This sample is drawn from a study of T cell responses to AZD1222 COVID-19 vaccine. Study-wide results and limits: AZD1222 recipients seropositive at baseline numbered only six or seven. Nearly half of unique spike-specific TCRs reportedly avoided B.1.351 and B.1.1.7 mutated regions. Two AZD1222 doses significantly raised spike-specific TCR breadth and depth over controls. Donors were largely white British and mainly female; clonal diversity was possibly underestimated.

Only in-frame clones appear in the TCRdb table, and some are missing; sequencing was by immunoSEQ multiplex PCR. The table lists just under 100,000 clones, roughly 84% of them singletons. This specimen consisted of peripheral blood, obtained on day 0 of AZD1222 vaccination. This receptor was obtained from an adult in good health. The rearrangement joins TRBV2 to TRBJ1-3; the D gene is possibly TRBD1 (5 bases). CDR3: CASSRATSGNTIYF. The CDR3 DNA reads TGTGCCAGCTCCAGGGCAACCTCTGGAAACACCATATATTTT.